This record concerns one TCR beta chain sequence. The antigen is unknown. Naive CD8 cells were CD45RO-negative, positively selected for CCR7, excluding terminally differentiated effector memory CD45RA+ cells. The study enrolled healthy HIV-negative adults without recent acute infections or vaccinations as donors. The authors' processing: Filtering differed since immunoSEQ provided only junctions, with no quality scores. Sequenced by immunoSEQ multiplex PCR; TCRdb stores in-frame clones only, minus some. V and J calls and clone size come straight from that table; D and trimming were deduced from the DNA. This table holds 1.5 million to 2.5 million clones, less than 95% found once. These data are taken from a study of shared clonotypes between healthy human individuals. V shed 2 bases, J shed 0 bases, and the junction held 11 bases outside the gene matches. Germline V gene sequence: CDR1 LGHNA, CDR2 YSLEER. This CDR3 is built from 20 residues.

Study conclusions and caveats: The low donor count limited represented genetic and exposure-history diversity.

The chain uses TRBV4-3 and TRBJ1-4; TRBD1 matches at 11 bases. Source material: naive CD8+ T cells sorted from blood. The TCR originated in a man aged 18 to 29 in good health. CDR3 amino acids: CASSQPPGQGVTSTNEKLFF. Here the CDR3 DNA reads TGCGCCAGCAGCCAACCTCCGGGACAGGGGGTAACTTCAACTAATGAAAAACTGTTTTTT.